Each of the 13 T cell receptor beta chains below was sequenced from the same sample in a study of blood T cell repertoires in COVID-19. Here immunoSEQ multiplex PCR was the method, and the copy in TCRdb shows in-frame clones only, minus some. There are approximately 190,000 clones in the sample; 80% to 85% occur only once, and about 6% lies in the top ten. Specimen: peripheral blood. Every receptor here comes from a woman aged 40 to 50 with acute or convalescent COVID-19.

The chain carries TRBV3-1 (or the pseudogene TRBV3-2) and TRBJ1-5; D is possibly TRBD1 (5 bases). CDR1 is LGHDT, CDR2 YNNKEL, per germline (reference sequence). This CDR3 region has 14 residues. V was trimmed by 2 bases and J by 6 bases, leaving 11 bases between them. CDR3 sequence reads: CASSQMTVGQPQHF. In nucleotides, the CDR3 is TGTGCCAGCAGCCAAATGACAGTAGGTCAGCCCCAGCATTTT.

The gene calls are TRBV27 and TRBJ2-1, with D tentatively TRBD1 (6 bases). There are 13 residues in the CDR3. The ends were cut back, 6 bases at V and 4 bases at J, with 10 bases in the middle. From germline, CDR1 is MNHEY and CDR2 SMNVEV (reference sequence). CDR3 coding DNA: TGTGCCAGCAGACAGGGTCCTTACAATGAGCAGTTCTTC. Encoded protein: CASRQGPYNEQFF.

The CDR3 DNA is TGTGCCAGCAGCGTAGAAAGGGGGGGAGGCGAGCAGTACTTC. It yields the protein CASSVERGGGEQYF. The chain has TRBV9 and TRBJ2-7, with a weak D call TRBD2 (7 bases). This CDR3 spans 14 amino acids. Germline V gives CDR1 SGDLS, CDR2 YYNGEE. Deletions cut 0 bases from V and 6 bases from J, with 13 bases between.

This chain uses TRBV5-1 with TRBJ2-1; TRBD2 aligns across 12 bases. Germline values: CDR1 SGHRS, CDR2 YFSETQ. Unmatched junction bases numbered 1, after V lost 1 base and J lost 5 bases. The CDR3 length is 15 residues. Here the CDR3 DNA reads TGCGCCAGCAGCTTGAGGACTAGCGGGAACAATGAGCAGTTCTTC. This encodes CASSLRTSGNNEQFF.

There are a few counts of this clone. J is TRBJ2-2 and V is TRBV11-3; TRBD1 agrees at 8 bases. The V segment lost 4 bases and the J segment 3 bases; nucleotides outside the gene matches: 4. This CDR3 is 15 amino acids long. The germline CDR1 and CDR2 sequences are SGHNT and YENEEA. CDR3 sequence reads: CASSSGQGDTGELFF. The CDR3 nucleotides are TGTGCCAGCAGCTCCGGACAGGGCGACACCGGGGAGCTGTTTTTT.

The chain uses TRBV4-1 and TRBJ2-1; D perhaps matches TRBD1 (5 bases). The ends were cut back, 0 bases at V and 4 bases at J, with 10 bases in the middle. The CDR3 has 15 residues. Germline V gene lookup returns CDR1 MGHRA and CDR2 YSYEKL. The chain's CDR3 is CASSQEQGMYNEQFF. For the CDR3, the DNA is TGCGCCAGCAGCCAAGAGCAGGGTATGTACAATGAGCAGTTCTTC.

V gene TRBV20-1 combines with J gene TRBJ2-3, with D unresolved. This CDR3 region has 11 residues. Germline assignment: CDR1 DFQATT and CDR2 SNEGSKA (reference sequence). The V end was cut by 1 base, the J end by 6 bases, with 5 bases between. The CDR3 region is CSARVRDTQYF. CDR3 nucleotide sequence: TGCAGTGCTAGAGTCCGGGATACGCAGTATTTT.

The genes are TRBV28 and TRBJ2-7, with a weak D call TRBD1 (5 bases). Germline CDR1 MDHEN, CDR2 SYDVKM. The CDR3 has 11 amino acids. With 9 bases removed from V and 5 bases from J, the gap between germline ends came to 11 bases. For the CDR3, the DNA is TGTGCCAGTTGGACATTCGACGAGCAGTACTTC. This encodes CASWTFDEQYF.

In this sample, this clone turned up once. J is TRBJ1-2 and V is TRBV5-1; 7 positions match TRBD1. The CDR3 contains 15 residues. Germline values: CDR1 SGHRS, CDR2 YFSETQ. J was trimmed by 3 bases and V by 3 bases; bases with no gene match: 8. CDR3 nucleotides: TGCGCCAGCAGCTCGGACAGGACTAAGGACTATGGCTACACCTTC. It codes for CASSSDRTKDYGYTF.

The chain combines TRBV11-3 with TRBJ2-2, with a tentative D call TRBD2 (5 bases). Trimming removed 1 base from V and 5 bases from J, with 8 bases in between. The germline CDR1 and CDR2 sequences are SGHNT and YENEEA. The CDR3 loop spans 14 amino acids. CDR3: CASSLGRLTGELFF. The CDR3, as DNA: TGTGCCAGCAGCTTAGGAAGACTAACCGGGGAGCTGTTTTTT.

The chain uses TRBV6-6 and TRBJ2-7; TRBD2 agrees at 9 bases. There are 13 residues in the CDR3. The germline V gene has CDR1 MNHNY and CDR2 SVGAGI (reference sequence). After removal of 8 bases from V and 0 bases from J, the junction contained 2 bases not matched to a gene. Here the CDR3 DNA reads TGTGCCAGCTCGCGGGAGGGCTCCTACGAGCAGTACTTC. Its translation: CASSREGSYEQYF.

This clone was recorded once. The V and J genes are TRBV5-1 and TRBJ1-1, with 9 bases aligning to TRBD1. With V trimmed by 8 bases and J by 7 bases, 6 bases remained unmatched. This CDR3 is built from 12 residues. The germline CDR1 and CDR2 sequences are SGHRS and YFSETQ. CDR3: CASGDRDNEAFF. The CDR3 nucleotides are TGCGCCAGTGGGGACAGGGATAATGAAGCTTTCTTT.

This rearrangement joins TRBV5-1 to TRBJ1-1, with 7 bases that match TRBD1. The V gene's germline CDR1 is SGHRS and CDR2 YFSETQ. The CDR3 extends over 13 amino acids. V shed 0 bases, J shed 7 bases, and the junction held 3 bases outside the gene matches. The CDR3 DNA is TGCGCCAGCAGCTTGGCGGGACAGAATGAAGCTTTCTTT. Translated, it gives CASSLAGQNEAFF.